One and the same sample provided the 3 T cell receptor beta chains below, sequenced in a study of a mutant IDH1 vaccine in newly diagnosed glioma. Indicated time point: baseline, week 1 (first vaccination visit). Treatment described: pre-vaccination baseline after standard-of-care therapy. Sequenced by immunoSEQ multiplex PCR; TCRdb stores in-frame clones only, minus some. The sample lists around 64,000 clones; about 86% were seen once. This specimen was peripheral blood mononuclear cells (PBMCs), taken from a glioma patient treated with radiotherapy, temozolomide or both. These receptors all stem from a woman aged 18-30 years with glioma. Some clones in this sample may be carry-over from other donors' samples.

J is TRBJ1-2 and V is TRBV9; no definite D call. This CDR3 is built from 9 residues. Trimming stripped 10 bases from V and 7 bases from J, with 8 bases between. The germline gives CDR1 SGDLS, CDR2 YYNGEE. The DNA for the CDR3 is TGTGCCTCGGGGTTTGGCTACACCTTC. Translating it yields CASGFGYTF.

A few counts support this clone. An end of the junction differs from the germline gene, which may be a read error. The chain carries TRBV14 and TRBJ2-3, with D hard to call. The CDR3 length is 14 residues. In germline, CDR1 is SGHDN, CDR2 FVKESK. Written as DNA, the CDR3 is TGTGCCAGCAGCCTCGGTGGCTACACAGATATGCAGTATTTT. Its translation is CASSLGGYTDMQYF.

The CDR3 bases are TGTGCCAGCAGTGCTAGACAAGTTTATAGCAATCAGCCCCAGCATTTT. The encoded protein is CASSARQVYSNQPQHF. The rearrangement uses TRBV2 and TRBJ1-5; D gene ambiguous. V was clipped by 4 bases and J by 0 bases, with 13 bases between them. This CDR3 region has 16 residues. Per germline, CDR1 SNHLY and CDR2 FYNNEI.